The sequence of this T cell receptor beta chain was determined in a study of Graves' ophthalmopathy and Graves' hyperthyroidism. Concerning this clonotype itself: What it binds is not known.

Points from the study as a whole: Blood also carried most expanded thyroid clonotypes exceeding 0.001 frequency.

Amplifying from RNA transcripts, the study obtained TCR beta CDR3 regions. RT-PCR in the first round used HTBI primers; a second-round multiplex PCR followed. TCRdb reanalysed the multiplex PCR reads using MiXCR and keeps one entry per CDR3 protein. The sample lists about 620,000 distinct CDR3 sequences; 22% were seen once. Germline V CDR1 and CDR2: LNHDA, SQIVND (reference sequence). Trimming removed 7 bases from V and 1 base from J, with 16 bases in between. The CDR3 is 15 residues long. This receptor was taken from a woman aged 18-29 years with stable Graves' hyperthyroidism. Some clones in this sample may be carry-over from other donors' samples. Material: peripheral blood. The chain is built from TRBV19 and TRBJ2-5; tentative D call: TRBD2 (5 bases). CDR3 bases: TGTGCCAGTAAGTTGAGCGGCAGGACCCAAGAGACCCAGTACTTC. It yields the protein CASKLSGRTQETQYF.